Listed below are T cell receptor beta chains from one sample, sequenced in a study of response to subunit inactivated influenza vaccine. Via MiXCR, TCRdb re-called the RT-PCR reads, giving one row per CDR3 protein. The data contain over 400,000 distinct CDR3 sequences, roughly 9.8% of them singletons. This material consisted of PBMCs from blood, taken roughly 48 days after vaccination. The receptor source for this set is a man between 50 and 59 years old who received an inactivated influenza vaccine. Both conserved end residues are part of each CDR3. A D gene is named only where the DNA matches it firmly. The size entry is marked missing in some rows and otherwise reads once, few, many or a size class.

J	length	D	size	V	CDR3
TRBJ2-7	15	TRBD2	.	TRBV6-5	CASSSPKRDLYEQYF
TRBJ2-7	11	.	many	TRBV20-1	CSASTGERQYF
TRBJ2-3	16	.	many	TRBV20-1	CSARLVPTGRADTQYF
TRBJ2-3	14	.	.	TRBV7-6	CASSLGDTGQKQYF
TRBJ2-5	16	TRBD2	many	TRBV6-1	CASSPSSGGFQETQYF
TRBJ2-6	20	.	few	TRBV11-1	CASSREARLTQSSGANVLTF
TRBJ2-3	15	TRBD2	many	TRBV4-2	CASSQLAGDTDTQYF
TRBJ2-2	15	.	.	TRBV12-3/TRBV12-4	CASRSSAWDTGELFF
TRBJ1-1	14	TRBD1	.	TRBV5-1	CASSSQGVSTEAFF
TRBJ1-3	15	.	many	TRBV7-2	CASSLVSRSGNTIYF
TRBJ2-3	17	TRBD2	.	TRBV11-1	CASIPRLAGVSTDTQYF
TRBJ1-2	15	.	.	TRBV12-3/TRBV12-4	CASSREGGRDYGYTF
TRBJ2-3	14	.	.	TRBV12-3/TRBV12-4	CATQVSWGTDTQYF
TRBJ2-7	15	TRBD1	few	TRBV20-1	CSARVPDRAHGEQYF
TRBJ2-3	16	TRBD2	few	TRBV6-1	CASRWTSGGAQDTQYF
TRBJ2-3	17	.	few	TRBV5-1	CASSPRRGATTPDTQYF
TRBJ2-1	13	.	few	TRBV12-3/TRBV12-4	CASSDRAYNEQFF
TRBJ2-1	16	TRBD2	many	TRBV20-1	CSATGLAGANYNEQFF
TRBJ2-1	15	TRBD1	.	TRBV6-2/TRBV6-3	CASSYIGTGLDEQFF
TRBJ2-3	15	TRBD2	.	TRBV12-3/TRBV12-4	CASSSPGLATATQYF
TRBJ2-2	15	TRBD1	.	TRBV7-2	CASSHDRGGTGELFF
TRBJ2-7	15	TRBD1	few	TRBV4-2	CASSPGVGGGYEQYF
TRBJ1-2	13	.	.	TRBV12-3/TRBV12-4	CASRSDWNYGYTF
TRBJ1-5	14	.	few	TRBV7-2	CASSSLPLRTAQHF
TRBJ2-7	14	TRBD2	many	TRBV27	CASSLSGRFYEQYF
TRBJ1-1	14	TRBD1	few	TRBV9	CASNPIPGGTEAFF
TRBJ2-7	15	.	few	TRBV20-1	CSARGVPLSSYEQYF
TRBJ1-2	13	.	few	TRBV20-1	CSASSGSRLGYTF
TRBJ2-1	16	.	few	TRBV11-2	CASSRLYTTRPNEQFF
TRBJ2-7	13	.	.	TRBV5-1	CASSLGTSLEQYF
TRBJ1-5	14	TRBD1	.	TRBV5-1	CASSQRQGNQPQHF
TRBJ2-3	11	.	.	TRBV20-1	CSASRQGTQYF
TRBJ2-3	15	TRBD1	.	TRBV20-1	CSALQGAVISDTQYF
TRBJ2-1	15	TRBD2	many	TRBV20-1	CSARVGTSAYNEQFF
TRBJ1-1	17	.	.	TRBV18	CASSPPNLHNMNTEAFF
TRBJ2-5	11	.	many	TRBV12-3/TRBV12-4	CASSTGETQYF
TRBJ1-1	14	TRBD1	many	TRBV12-3/TRBV12-4	CASSRGQGVVEAFF
TRBJ1-3	16	.	few	TRBV7-8	CASSPQGGLLGNTIYF
TRBJ1-4	15	.	.	TRBV5-1	CASSLGTATNEKLFF
TRBJ2-1	14	.	.	TRBV14	CASSQDLLALEQFF
TRBJ2-3	14	TRBD2	few	TRBV20-1	CSATLAGVSDTQYF
TRBJ2-5	16	TRBD1	.	TRBV5-5	CASSLFWDSFQETQYF
TRBJ1-6	17	TRBD1	many	TRBV7-2	CASSLLGQGGKNSPLHF
TRBJ2-7	15	TRBD2	.	TRBV20-1	CSVLGTSGRGYEQYF
TRBJ2-7	13	.	.	TRBV10-3	CAISQEVGAEQYF
TRBJ1-1	14	.	few	TRBV4-2	CASSQEKRNTEAFF
TRBJ1-1	15	.	.	TRBV6-1	CASSVGRWGNTEAFF
TRBJ2-3	15	TRBD2	few	TRBV7-9	CASSPTSGILDTQYF
TRBJ2-3	15	TRBD1	few	TRBV6-5	CASVGGQGSTDTQYF
TRBJ2-3	15	.	.	TRBV25-1	CASSEGWGGADTQYF
TRBJ2-5	17	TRBD2	few	TRBV20-1	CSARSLRTSGVQETQYF
TRBJ1-3	15	.	few	TRBV7-2	CASSLWVTDRNTIYF
TRBJ1-6	17	.	.	TRBV7-3	CASSLKGGKFNNSPLHF
TRBJ2-1	12	.	.	TRBV7-2	CASHRGGYEQFF
TRBJ1-2	14	.	many	TRBV6-2/TRBV6-3	CASSLYSQPYGYTF